These T cell receptor beta chains were read from a single sample in a study of cytomegalovirus exposure and HLA in healthy donors. The assay was immunoSEQ multiplex PCR, and TCRdb's table has in-frame clones only and misses some. This listing includes approximately 120,000 clones. The sequencing input was PBMCs. These receptors originate from a woman aged 55-70 years in good health and CMV-seronegative. Each CDR3 is given with its conserved first and last residue. The order of the fields is D gene, J gene, V gene, CDR3 DNA, CDR3 protein. D genes are given only for firm matches.

d_gene: TRBD1
j_gene: TRBJ2-1
v_gene: TRBV5-1
CDR3nt: TGCGCCAGCAGCTTGGTGGGGACAGGGGCTGATGAGCAGTTCTTC
CDR3aa: CASSLVGTGADEQFF

d_gene: .
j_gene: TRBJ2-7
v_gene: TRBV27
CDR3nt: TGTGCCAGCAGCCACTACGCCTACGAGCAGTACTTC
CDR3aa: CASSHYAYEQYF

d_gene: TRBD2
j_gene: TRBJ2-1
v_gene: TRBV6-1
CDR3nt: TGTGCCAGTCATTCGGGGGGGCCGAGCAATGAGCAGTTCTTC
CDR3aa: CASHSGGPSNEQFF

d_gene: TRBD1
j_gene: TRBJ2-2
v_gene: TRBV19
CDR3nt: TGTGCCAGTCGGTCACAGGGGCGGTACGGGGAGCTGTTTTTT
CDR3aa: CASRSQGRYGELFF

d_gene: TRBD1
j_gene: TRBJ2-3
v_gene: TRBV2
CDR3nt: TGTGCCAGCAGTGCGTTCCGGACAGGGGGATCTCCCACAGATACGCAGTATTTT
CDR3aa: CASSAFRTGGSPTDTQYF

d_gene: TRBD1
j_gene: TRBJ1-1
v_gene: TRBV5-1
CDR3nt: TGCGCCAGCAGCTCGCGGGACAGTAACCCGTTTGACGCTGAAGCTTTCTTT
CDR3aa: CASSSRDSNPFDAEAFF

d_gene: TRBD1
j_gene: TRBJ1-6
v_gene: TRBV7-9
CDR3nt: TGTGCCAGCAGCCCAGGGACAGGGCTTAATTCACCCCTCCACTTT
CDR3aa: CASSPGTGLNSPLHF

d_gene: TRBD1
j_gene: TRBJ2-1
v_gene: TRBV7-8
CDR3nt: TGTGCCAGCAGCCCGGACAGGGGGCTCTCCTACAATGAGCAGTTCTTC
CDR3aa: CASSPDRGLSYNEQFF

d_gene: .
j_gene: TRBJ1-5
v_gene: TRBV4-1
CDR3nt: TGCGCCAGCAGCCCCCTCCAGACAGGCCTGGGGCAGCCCCAGCATTTT
CDR3aa: CASSPLQTGLGQPQHF

d_gene: .
j_gene: TRBJ2-7
v_gene: TRBV6-5
CDR3nt: TGTGCCAGCAGTTCTACAGGTGAATCCTCCTACGAGCAGTACTTC
CDR3aa: CASSSTGESSYEQYF

d_gene: TRBD1
j_gene: TRBJ2-3
v_gene: TRBV2
CDR3nt: TGTGCCAGCAGTGATGAGGGGGCCGCAGATACGCAGTATTTT
CDR3aa: CASSDEGAADTQYF

d_gene: TRBD1
j_gene: TRBJ2-4
v_gene: TRBV6-6
CDR3nt: TGTGCCAGCACCCCATCGGACAGGTTAAACATTCAGTACTTC
CDR3aa: CASTPSDRLNIQYF

d_gene: TRBD2
j_gene: TRBJ2-7
v_gene: TRBV10-3
CDR3nt: TGTGCCATCAGTGTTGGCGGGGGGCCCGACTACGAGCAGTACTTC
CDR3aa: CAISVGGGPDYEQYF